The rows below give T cell receptor beta chains drawn from one sample of a study of blood T cell repertoires in COVID-19. This table comes from immunoSEQ multiplex PCR, and its TCRdb copy is limited to in-frame clones, with some not included. The profile covers some 220,000 clones, with approximately 80% appearing a single time and around 18% taken by the ten largest. Sequencing was done on a sample of peripheral blood. Source of these receptors: a woman older than 75 with active or convalescent COVID-19. The CDR3 runs from the conserved cysteine through the conserved F or W. A D gene is named only where the DNA matches it firmly. Rows give clone size only sometimes, using once, few, many, or a class for an expanded clone.

J gene: TRBJ2-7; clone size: NA; D gene: TRBD2; V gene: TRBV6-5; CDR3 DNA: TGTGCCAGCAGCTCAGGGTGGCTAGCGGGCTACGAGCAGTACTTC; CDR3 protein: CASSSGWLAGYEQYF
J gene: TRBJ1-2; clone size: NA; D gene: TRBD1; V gene: TRBV6-2/TRBV6-3; CDR3 DNA: TGTGCCAGCAGTTATGCCGGGACAGGAAACTATGGCTACACCTTC; CDR3 protein: CASSYAGTGNYGYTF
J gene: TRBJ2-7; clone size: NA; D gene: NA; V gene: TRBV23-1; CDR3 DNA: TGCGCCAGCAGTCATACAGGAGGGTTCGACGAGCAGTACTTC; CDR3 protein: CASSHTGGFDEQYF
J gene: TRBJ1-1; clone size: NA; D gene: NA; V gene: TRBV9; CDR3 DNA: TGTGCCAGCAGCGCCGGGACACGGATGAACACTGAAGCTTTCTTT; CDR3 protein: CASSAGTRMNTEAFF
J gene: TRBJ2-2; clone size: NA; D gene: TRBD2; V gene: TRBV4-1; CDR3 DNA: TGCGCCAGCAGCCATGCCAGCGGGGGATGGTCCACCGGGGAGCTGTTTTTT; CDR3 protein: CASSHASGGWSTGELFF
J gene: TRBJ1-4; clone size: once; D gene: NA; V gene: TRBV5-4; CDR3 DNA: TGTGCCAGCAGCTTATGGCGGGGTGAAAAACTGTTTTTT; CDR3 protein: CASSLWRGEKLFF
J gene: TRBJ1-1; clone size: NA; D gene: NA; V gene: TRBV18; CDR3 DNA: TGTGCCAGCTCACCAAACGCGGAGGGGAGGGTCACTGAAGCTTTCTTT; CDR3 protein: CASSPNAEGRVTEAFF
J gene: TRBJ1-2; clone size: NA; D gene: TRBD1; V gene: TRBV19; CDR3 DNA: TGTGCCAGTAGTCTCAGGACAGGGAACTATGGCTACACCTTC; CDR3 protein: CASSLRTGNYGYTF
J gene: TRBJ1-2; clone size: once; D gene: TRBD1; V gene: TRBV29-1; CDR3 DNA: TGCAGCGCAGAACAGGGGGCCGGGCATGGCTACACCTTC; CDR3 protein: CSAEQGAGHGYTF
J gene: TRBJ2-2; clone size: NA; D gene: NA; V gene: TRBV7-9; CDR3 DNA: TGTGCCAGCAGCTTAGATGCGTTCGCGAACACCGGGGAGCTGTTTTTT; CDR3 protein: CASSLDAFANTGELFF
J gene: TRBJ1-4; clone size: NA; D gene: TRBD1; V gene: TRBV5-4; CDR3 DNA: TGTGCCAGCAGCGGAGACAGGGGGGCAACTAATGAAAAACTGTTTTTT; CDR3 protein: CASSGDRGATNEKLFF
J gene: TRBJ2-1; clone size: NA; D gene: TRBD1; V gene: TRBV11-2; CDR3 DNA: TGTGCCAGCAGCTTACCCCCAGGGGGCTACCTAGGACCCTACAATGAGCAGTTCTTC; CDR3 protein: CASSLPPGGYLGPYNEQFF
J gene: TRBJ2-5; clone size: NA; D gene: NA; V gene: TRBV2; CDR3 DNA: TGTGCCAGCGGTGATGGGGCGCGGGAATGGGAGACCCAGTACTTC; CDR3 protein: CASGDGAREWETQYF
J gene: TRBJ1-4; clone size: NA; D gene: NA; V gene: TRBV7-9; CDR3 DNA: TGTGCCAGCAGCTGGATGACAGGCCTTAATGAAAAACTGTTTTTT; CDR3 protein: CASSWMTGLNEKLFF
J gene: TRBJ2-7; clone size: NA; D gene: NA; V gene: TRBV19; CDR3 DNA: TGTGCCAGTAGCTCCGTGCACATAAGCTACGAGCAGTACTTC; CDR3 protein: CASSSVHISYEQYF
J gene: TRBJ2-5; clone size: NA; D gene: TRBD2; V gene: TRBV7-2; CDR3 DNA: TGTGCCAGCAGCTTTGCGGGGGGGCTGGGTGAGACCCAGTACTTC; CDR3 protein: CASSFAGGLGETQYF
J gene: TRBJ2-2; clone size: NA; D gene: NA; V gene: TRBV5-1; CDR3 DNA: TGCGCCAGCAGCCGGGGTGTGGCCACCGGGGAGCTGTTTTTT; CDR3 protein: CASSRGVATGELFF
J gene: TRBJ2-3; clone size: NA; D gene: TRBD2; V gene: TRBV5-1; CDR3 DNA: TGCGCCAGCAGCAACTCGCGGGGGGTTAGCACAGATACGCAGTATTTT; CDR3 protein: CASSNSRGVSTDTQYF
J gene: TRBJ2-1; clone size: NA; D gene: TRBD2; V gene: TRBV7-3; CDR3 DNA: TGTGCCAGCAGCTTACCAAAGACTAGCGGGAATCATGATGAGCAGTTCTTC; CDR3 protein: CASSLPKTSGNHDEQFF
J gene: TRBJ2-1; clone size: NA; D gene: NA; V gene: TRBV7-9; CDR3 DNA: TGTGCCAGCAGCTTAGTCGGCCCCAGGGATGAGCAGTTCTTC; CDR3 protein: CASSLVGPRDEQFF
J gene: TRBJ2-3; clone size: NA; D gene: TRBD2; V gene: TRBV18; CDR3 DNA: TGTGCCAGCTCACTGACTAGCGGCACAGATACGCAGTATTTT; CDR3 protein: CASSLTSGTDTQYF
J gene: TRBJ2-1; clone size: NA; D gene: NA; V gene: TRBV5-4; CDR3 DNA: TGTGCCAGCAGCTTGGCGATGGCCCTAGGCGATGAGCAGTTCTTC; CDR3 protein: CASSLAMALGDEQFF
J gene: TRBJ2-3; clone size: once; D gene: NA; V gene: TRBV6-2/TRBV6-3; CDR3 DNA: TGTGCCAGCAGCCTGCCCAGCGGGCTTACAGATACGCAGTATTTT; CDR3 protein: CASSLPSGLTDTQYF
J gene: TRBJ1-6; clone size: NA; D gene: NA; V gene: TRBV7-2; CDR3 DNA: TGTGCCAGCAGCGCCAGGGTTTCGGCGTCACCCCTCCACTTT; CDR3 protein: CASSARVSASPLHF
J gene: TRBJ2-5; clone size: NA; D gene: TRBD1; V gene: TRBV5-1; CDR3 DNA: TGCGCCAGCAGCTTGGAAGGGCAGGGGGCTAATAAAGCCCAAGAGACCCAGTACTTC; CDR3 protein: CASSLEGQGANKAQETQYF
J gene: TRBJ1-4; clone size: NA; D gene: NA; V gene: TRBV27; CDR3 DNA: TGTGCCAGCAGTCCGCGTGGACTCTTCATTGGTAATGAAAAACTGTTTTTT; CDR3 protein: CASSPRGLFIGNEKLFF
J gene: TRBJ2-7; clone size: NA; D gene: TRBD1; V gene: TRBV6-2/TRBV6-3; CDR3 DNA: TGTGCCAGCAGTTACATTCCCGGGACAGGGTCCTACGAGCAGTACTTC; CDR3 protein: CASSYIPGTGSYEQYF
J gene: TRBJ2-2; clone size: many; D gene: TRBD2; V gene: TRBV7-2; CDR3 DNA: TGTGCCAGCAGCCCAATACTAGCGCACACCGGGGAGCTGTTTTTT; CDR3 protein: CASSPILAHTGELFF
J gene: TRBJ2-2; clone size: NA; D gene: NA; V gene: TRBV27; CDR3 DNA: TGTGCCAGCAGTTCTGTCGGGGAGCTGTTTTTT; CDR3 protein: CASSSVGELFF
J gene: TRBJ2-7; clone size: many; D gene: NA; V gene: TRBV6-2/TRBV6-3; CDR3 DNA: TGTGCCAGCAGTTACTGGACTCAACCCTTACTCTACGAGCAGTACTTC; CDR3 protein: CASSYWTQPLLYEQYF
J gene: TRBJ2-5; clone size: NA; D gene: NA; V gene: TRBV30; CDR3 DNA: TGTGCCTGGAGTAGGAGGGAGACCCAGTACTTC; CDR3 protein: CAWSRRETQYF
J gene: TRBJ2-4; clone size: few; D gene: TRBD2; V gene: TRBV6-2/TRBV6-3; CDR3 DNA: TGTGCCAGCAGCCCCGGGGGGGCTTACATTCAGTACTTC; CDR3 protein: CASSPGGAYIQYF
J gene: TRBJ2-7; clone size: once; D gene: TRBD1; V gene: TRBV19; CDR3 DNA: TGTGCCAGTAGTCCCGGGACAGGTGTGGGGGAGCAGTACTTC; CDR3 protein: CASSPGTGVGEQYF
J gene: TRBJ2-3; clone size: NA; D gene: NA; V gene: TRBV5-4; CDR3 DNA: TGTGCCAGCAGCTCTGGACAGTCGAGTAGCACAGATACGCAGTATTTT; CDR3 protein: CASSSGQSSSTDTQYF
J gene: TRBJ2-5; clone size: NA; D gene: NA; V gene: TRBV7-3; CDR3 DNA: TGTGCCAGCAGCTTCGGTCAACCAGGGGAGACCCAGTACTTC; CDR3 protein: CASSFGQPGETQYF
J gene: TRBJ1-2; clone size: NA; D gene: NA; V gene: TRBV7-2; CDR3 DNA: TGTGCCAGCAGCTTAGCGACAAGGCCGGGGTATGGCTACACCTTC; CDR3 protein: CASSLATRPGYGYTF
J gene: TRBJ2-3; clone size: NA; D gene: TRBD2; V gene: TRBV24-1; CDR3 DNA: TGTGCCACCAGTGATCGTTTAGCGGGTCAGGGCTTGGATACGCAGTATTTT; CDR3 protein: CATSDRLAGQGLDTQYF